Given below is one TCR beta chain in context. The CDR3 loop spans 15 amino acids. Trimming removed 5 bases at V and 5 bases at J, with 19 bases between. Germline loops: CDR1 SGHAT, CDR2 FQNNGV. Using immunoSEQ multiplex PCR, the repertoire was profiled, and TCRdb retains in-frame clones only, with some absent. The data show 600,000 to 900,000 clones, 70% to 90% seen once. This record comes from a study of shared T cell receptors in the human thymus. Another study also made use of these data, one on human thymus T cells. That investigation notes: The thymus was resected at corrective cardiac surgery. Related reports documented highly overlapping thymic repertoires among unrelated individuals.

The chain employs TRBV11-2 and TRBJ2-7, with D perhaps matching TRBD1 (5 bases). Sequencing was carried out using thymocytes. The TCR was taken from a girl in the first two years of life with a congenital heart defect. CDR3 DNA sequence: TGTGCCAGCAGCGCACGGGCGATGGTAGGGGACGAGCAGTACTTC. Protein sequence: CASSARAMVGDEQYF.